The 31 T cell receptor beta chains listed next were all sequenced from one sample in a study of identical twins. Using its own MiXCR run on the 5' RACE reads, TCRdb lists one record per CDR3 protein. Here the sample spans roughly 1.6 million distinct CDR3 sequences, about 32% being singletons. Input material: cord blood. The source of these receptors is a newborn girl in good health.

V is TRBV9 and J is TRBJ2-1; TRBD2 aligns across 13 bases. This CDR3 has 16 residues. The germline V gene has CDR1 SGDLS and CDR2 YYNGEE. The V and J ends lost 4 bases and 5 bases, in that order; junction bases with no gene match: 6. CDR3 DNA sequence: TGTGCCAGCAGCACCCGGACTAGCGGGGGTAACAATGAGCAGTTCTTC. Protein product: CASSTRTSGGNNEQFF. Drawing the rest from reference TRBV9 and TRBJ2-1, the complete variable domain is DSGVTQTPKHLITATGQRVTLRCSPRSGDLSVYWYQQSLDQGLQFLIQYYNGEERAKGNILERFSAQQFPDLHSELNLSSLELGDSALYFCASSTRTSGGNNEQFFGPGTRLTVL.

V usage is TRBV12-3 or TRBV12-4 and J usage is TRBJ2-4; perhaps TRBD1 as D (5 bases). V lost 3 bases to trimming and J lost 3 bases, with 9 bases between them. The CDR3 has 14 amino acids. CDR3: CASSFREVKNIQYF. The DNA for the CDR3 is TGTGCCAGCAGTTTCAGGGAAGTCAAAAACATTCAGTACTTC.

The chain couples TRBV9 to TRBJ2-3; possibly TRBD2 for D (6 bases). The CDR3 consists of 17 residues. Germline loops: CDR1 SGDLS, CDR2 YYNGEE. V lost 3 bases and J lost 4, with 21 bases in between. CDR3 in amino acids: CASSDPWAGRGADTQYF. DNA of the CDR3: TGTGCCAGCAGCGACCCATGGGCGGGGCGGGGAGCAGATACGCAGTATTTT.

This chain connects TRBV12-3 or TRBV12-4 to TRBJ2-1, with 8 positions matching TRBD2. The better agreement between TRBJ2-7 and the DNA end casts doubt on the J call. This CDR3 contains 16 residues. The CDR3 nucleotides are TGTGCCAGCACCCCCTTTAGGAGCGGGGGCAACAATGAGCAGTACTTC. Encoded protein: CASTPFRSGGNNEQYF.

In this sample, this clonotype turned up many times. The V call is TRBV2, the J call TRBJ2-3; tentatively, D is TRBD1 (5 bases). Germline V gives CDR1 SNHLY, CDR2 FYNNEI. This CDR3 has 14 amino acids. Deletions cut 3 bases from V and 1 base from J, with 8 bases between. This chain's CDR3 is CASSDGRGTDTQYF. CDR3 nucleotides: TGTGCCAGCAGTGATGGCAGGGGCACAGATACGCAGTATTTT.

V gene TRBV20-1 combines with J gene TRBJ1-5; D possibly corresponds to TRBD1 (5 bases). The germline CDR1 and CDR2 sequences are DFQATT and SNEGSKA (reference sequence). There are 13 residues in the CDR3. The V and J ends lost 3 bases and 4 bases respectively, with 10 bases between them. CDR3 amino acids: CSASEDTNQPQHF. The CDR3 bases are TGCAGTGCTAGTGAGGACACGAATCAGCCCCAGCATTTT.

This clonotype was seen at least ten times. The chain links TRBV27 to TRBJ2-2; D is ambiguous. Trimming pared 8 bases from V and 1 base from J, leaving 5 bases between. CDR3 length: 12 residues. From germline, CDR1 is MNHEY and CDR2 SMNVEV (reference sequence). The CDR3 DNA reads TGTGCCAGCCGACTGAACACCGGGGAGCTGTTTTTT. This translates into CASRLNTGELFF.

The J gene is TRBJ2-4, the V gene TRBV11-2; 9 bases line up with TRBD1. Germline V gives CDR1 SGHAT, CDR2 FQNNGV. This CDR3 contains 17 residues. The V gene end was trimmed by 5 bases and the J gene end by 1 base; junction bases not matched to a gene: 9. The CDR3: CASSPNRGQVAKNIQYF. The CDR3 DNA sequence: TGTGCCAGCAGCCCGAACAGGGGGCAGGTGGCCAAAAACATTCAGTACTTC.

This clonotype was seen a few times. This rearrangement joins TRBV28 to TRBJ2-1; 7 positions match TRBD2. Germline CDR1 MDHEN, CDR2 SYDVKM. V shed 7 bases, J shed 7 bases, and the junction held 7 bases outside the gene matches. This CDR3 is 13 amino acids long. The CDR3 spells CASKFGGRNEQFF. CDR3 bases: TGTGCCAGCAAGTTTGGCGGGAGAAATGAGCAGTTCTTC. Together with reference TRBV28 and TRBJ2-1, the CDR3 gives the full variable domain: DVKVTQSSRYLVKRTGEKVFLECVQDMDHENMFWYRQDPGLGLRLIYFSYDVKMKEKGDIPEGYSVSREKKERFSLILESASTNQTSMYLCASKFGGRNEQFFGPGTRLTVL.

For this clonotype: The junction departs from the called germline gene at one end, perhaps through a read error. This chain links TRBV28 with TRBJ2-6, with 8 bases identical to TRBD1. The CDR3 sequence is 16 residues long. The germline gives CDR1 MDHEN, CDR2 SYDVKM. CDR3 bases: TGCGCCAGCAGTGGCCCCACAGGGGGGGGGGCCAACGTCCTGACTTTC. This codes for CASSGPTGGGANVLTF.

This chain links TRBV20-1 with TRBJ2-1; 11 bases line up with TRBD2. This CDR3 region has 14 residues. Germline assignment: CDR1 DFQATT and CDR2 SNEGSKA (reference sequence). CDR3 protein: CSGTSGDSYNEQFF. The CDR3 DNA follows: TGCAGCGGGACTAGCGGAGATTCCTACAATGAGCAGTTCTTC.

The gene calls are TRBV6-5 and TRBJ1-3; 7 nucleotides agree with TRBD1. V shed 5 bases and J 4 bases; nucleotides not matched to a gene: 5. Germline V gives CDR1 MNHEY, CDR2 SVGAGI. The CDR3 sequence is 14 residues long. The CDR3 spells CASSNRGQGNTIYF. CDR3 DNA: TGTGCCAGCAGTAACAGGGGACAGGGAAACACCATATATTTT.

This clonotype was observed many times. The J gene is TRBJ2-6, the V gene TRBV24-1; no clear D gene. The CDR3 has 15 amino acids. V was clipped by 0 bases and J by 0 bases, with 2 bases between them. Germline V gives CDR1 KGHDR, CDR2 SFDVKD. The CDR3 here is CATSDLNSGANVLTF. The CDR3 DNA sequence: TGTGCCACCAGTGATTTGAACTCTGGGGCCAACGTCCTGACTTTC.

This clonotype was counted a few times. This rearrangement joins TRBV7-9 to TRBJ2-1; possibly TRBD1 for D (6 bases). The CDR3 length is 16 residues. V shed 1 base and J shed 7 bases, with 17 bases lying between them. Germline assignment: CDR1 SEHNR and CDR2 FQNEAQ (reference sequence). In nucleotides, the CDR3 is TGTGCCAGCAGCTTAGAGGGAACAGCAGGGGATAATGAGCAGTTCTTC. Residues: CASSLEGTAGDNEQFF.

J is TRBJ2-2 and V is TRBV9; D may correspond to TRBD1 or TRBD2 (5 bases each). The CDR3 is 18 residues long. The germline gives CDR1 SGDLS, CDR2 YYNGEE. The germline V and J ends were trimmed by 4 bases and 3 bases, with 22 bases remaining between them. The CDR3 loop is CASSSRWQGVPDTGELFF. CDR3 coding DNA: TGTGCCAGCAGCTCGAGGTGGCAGGGAGTACCCGACACCGGGGAGCTGTTTTTT.

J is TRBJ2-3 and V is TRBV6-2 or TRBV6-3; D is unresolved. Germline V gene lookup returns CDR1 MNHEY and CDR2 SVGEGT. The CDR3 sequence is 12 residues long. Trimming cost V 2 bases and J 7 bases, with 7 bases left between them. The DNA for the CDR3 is TGTGCCAGCAGTTACGCCCTCTATACGCAGTATTTT. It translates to CASSYALYTQYF.

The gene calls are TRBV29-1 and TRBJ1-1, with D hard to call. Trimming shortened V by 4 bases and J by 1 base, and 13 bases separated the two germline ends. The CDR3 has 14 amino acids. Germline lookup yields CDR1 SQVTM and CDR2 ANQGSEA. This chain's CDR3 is CSVALRQANTEAFF. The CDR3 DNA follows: TGCAGCGTTGCCCTCCGTCAGGCGAACACTGAAGCTTTCTTT.

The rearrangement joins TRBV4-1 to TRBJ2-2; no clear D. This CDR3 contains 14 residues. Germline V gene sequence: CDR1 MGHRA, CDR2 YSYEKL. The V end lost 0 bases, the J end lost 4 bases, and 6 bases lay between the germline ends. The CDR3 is CASSQDPVTGELFF. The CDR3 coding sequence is TGCGCCAGCAGCCAAGATCCGGTCACCGGGGAGCTGTTTTTT.

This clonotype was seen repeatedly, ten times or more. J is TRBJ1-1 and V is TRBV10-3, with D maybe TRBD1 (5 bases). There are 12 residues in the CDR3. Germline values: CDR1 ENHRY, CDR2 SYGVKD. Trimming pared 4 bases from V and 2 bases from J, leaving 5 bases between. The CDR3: CAISGTNTEAFF. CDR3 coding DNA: TGTGCCATCAGTGGGACAAACACTGAAGCTTTCTTT.

CDR3 loop: CASSRQSVSEQYF. CDR3 nucleotide sequence: TGTGCCAGCAGCCGCCAAAGCGTAAGCGAGCAGTACTTC. This sequence joins TRBV14 and TRBJ2-7; D is undetermined. The V end lost 4 bases, the J end lost 6 bases, and 13 bases lay between the germline ends. CDR3 length: 13 residues. Germline lookup yields CDR1 SGHDN and CDR2 FVKESK.

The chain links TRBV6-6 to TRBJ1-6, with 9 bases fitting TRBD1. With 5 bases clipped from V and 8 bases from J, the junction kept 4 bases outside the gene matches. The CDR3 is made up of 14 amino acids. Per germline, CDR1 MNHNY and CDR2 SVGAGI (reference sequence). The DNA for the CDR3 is TGTGCCAGCAGTGCTGACAGGGGGTATTCACCCCTCCACTTT. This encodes CASSADRGYSPLHF.

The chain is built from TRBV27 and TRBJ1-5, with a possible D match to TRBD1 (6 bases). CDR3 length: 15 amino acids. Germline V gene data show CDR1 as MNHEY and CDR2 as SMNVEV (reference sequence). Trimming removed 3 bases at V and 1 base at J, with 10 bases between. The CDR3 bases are TGTGCCAGCAGTTTCACCGGGACAAGCAATCAGCCCCAGCATTTT. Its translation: CASSFTGTSNQPQHF.

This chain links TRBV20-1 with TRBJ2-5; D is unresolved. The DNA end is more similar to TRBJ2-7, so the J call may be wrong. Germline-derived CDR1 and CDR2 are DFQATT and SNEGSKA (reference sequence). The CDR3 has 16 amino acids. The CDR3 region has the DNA TGCAGTGCTAGCGCCGGTGGCTGGAGAATGTACGACGAGCAGTACTTC. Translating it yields CSASAGGWRMYDEQYF.

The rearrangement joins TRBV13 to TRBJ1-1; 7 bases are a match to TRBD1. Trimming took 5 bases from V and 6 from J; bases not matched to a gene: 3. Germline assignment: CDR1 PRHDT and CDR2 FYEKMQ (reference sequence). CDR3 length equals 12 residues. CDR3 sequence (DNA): TGTGCCAGCAGCCCTGGGACAGCTGAAGCTTTCTTT. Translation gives CASSPGTAEAFF.

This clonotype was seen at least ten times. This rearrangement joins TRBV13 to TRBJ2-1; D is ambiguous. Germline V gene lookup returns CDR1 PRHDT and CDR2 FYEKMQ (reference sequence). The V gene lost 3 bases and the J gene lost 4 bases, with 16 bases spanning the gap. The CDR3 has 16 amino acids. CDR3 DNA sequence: TGTGCCAGCAGCTTCGATGGATTACATGTTTACAATGAGCAGTTCTTC. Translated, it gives CASSFDGLHVYNEQFF.

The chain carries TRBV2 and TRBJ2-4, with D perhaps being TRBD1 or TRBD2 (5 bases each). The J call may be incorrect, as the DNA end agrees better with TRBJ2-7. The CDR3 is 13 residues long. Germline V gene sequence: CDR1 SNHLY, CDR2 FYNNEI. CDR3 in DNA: TGTGCCAGCATCAGCGGACAATCCTACGAGCAGTACTTC. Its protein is CASISGQSYEQYF.

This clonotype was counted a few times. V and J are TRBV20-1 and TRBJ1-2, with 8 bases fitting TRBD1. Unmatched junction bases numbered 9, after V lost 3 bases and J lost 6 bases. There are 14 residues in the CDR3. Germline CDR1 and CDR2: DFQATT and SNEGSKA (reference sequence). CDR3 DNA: TGCAGTGCTAGCCGCGGACAGGGTATGGATGGCTACACCTTC. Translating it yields CSASRGQGMDGYTF.

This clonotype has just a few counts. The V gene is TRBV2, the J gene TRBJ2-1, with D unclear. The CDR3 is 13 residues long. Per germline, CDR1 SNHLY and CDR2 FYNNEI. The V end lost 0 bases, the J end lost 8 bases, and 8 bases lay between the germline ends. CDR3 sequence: CASSEALYHEQFF. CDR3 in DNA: TGTGCCAGCAGTGAAGCGCTTTATCATGAGCAGTTCTTC.

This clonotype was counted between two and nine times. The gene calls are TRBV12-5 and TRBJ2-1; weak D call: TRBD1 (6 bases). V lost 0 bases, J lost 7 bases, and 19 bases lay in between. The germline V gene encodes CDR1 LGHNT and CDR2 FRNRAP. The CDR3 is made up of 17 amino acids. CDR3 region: CASGLVLGRRGMNEQFF. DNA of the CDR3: TGTGCTAGTGGTTTGGTCCTTGGGAGAAGGGGGATGAATGAGCAGTTCTTC.

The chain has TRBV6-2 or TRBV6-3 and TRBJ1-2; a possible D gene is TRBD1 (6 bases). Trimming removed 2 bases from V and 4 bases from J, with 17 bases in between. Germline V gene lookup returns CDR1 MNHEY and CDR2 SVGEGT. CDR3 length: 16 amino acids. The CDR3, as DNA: TGTGCCAGCAGTTACCGGGGGACAACCGGCTTCTATGGCTACACCTTC. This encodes CASSYRGTTGFYGYTF.

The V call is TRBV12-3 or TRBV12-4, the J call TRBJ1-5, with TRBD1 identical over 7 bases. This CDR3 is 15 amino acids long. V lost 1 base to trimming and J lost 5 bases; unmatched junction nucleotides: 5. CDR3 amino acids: CASSLGRGHDQPQHF. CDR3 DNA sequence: TGTGCCAGCAGTTTAGGGAGGGGGCACGATCAGCCCCAGCATTTT.